The entry that follows covers one T cell receptor beta chain sequence. This clone's antigen is unknown. Base qualities are not recorded, but no much larger clone differs from it by a single base. Library preparation employed the immunoSEQ multiplex PCR assay. Held by TCRdb, this immuneACCESS table contains in-frame sequences only and omits some clones. Under half of the omission traces to an unresolved V gene where checked; the cause of the rest is unknown. The sample yields 140,000 or so clones; 80% to 95% were counted once. Clones ranked in the top ten supply 1.5% of the sample. The data originate from a study of CD4+ T cells in melanoma (dated by TCRdb to 2021 to 2024). Concerning the study at large: Neoantigen-specific CD4+ T cells in human melanoma were what the study investigated. Summary of the overall study and its limitations: Neoantigen-specific CD4+ T cells were reported to be correlated with the function of CD8+ T cells, macrophages and B cells. Neoantigen-specific CD4+ T cells in melanoma were reported to have a range of differentiation states.

Patients with melanoma were used as donors. After removal of 0 bases from V and 5 bases from J, the junction retains 13 bases not matched to a gene. In the germline V gene, CDR1 corresponds to SGHDT and CDR2 to YYEEEE. The CDR3 starts with the cysteine, ends with the phenylalanine, and has 17 residues. Of the read, only the CDR3 DNA is kept; its 51 bases are in frame from base 1. The rearrangement combines TRBV5-6 with TRBJ1-2; 7 middle bases align to TRBD1. The receptor comes from a human donor with melanoma. The DNA sequence is TGTGCCAGCAGCTTGGGGGGTGTGACAGGGCGCCGTTATGGCTACACCTTC. Its coded protein is CASSLGGVTGRRYGYTF.